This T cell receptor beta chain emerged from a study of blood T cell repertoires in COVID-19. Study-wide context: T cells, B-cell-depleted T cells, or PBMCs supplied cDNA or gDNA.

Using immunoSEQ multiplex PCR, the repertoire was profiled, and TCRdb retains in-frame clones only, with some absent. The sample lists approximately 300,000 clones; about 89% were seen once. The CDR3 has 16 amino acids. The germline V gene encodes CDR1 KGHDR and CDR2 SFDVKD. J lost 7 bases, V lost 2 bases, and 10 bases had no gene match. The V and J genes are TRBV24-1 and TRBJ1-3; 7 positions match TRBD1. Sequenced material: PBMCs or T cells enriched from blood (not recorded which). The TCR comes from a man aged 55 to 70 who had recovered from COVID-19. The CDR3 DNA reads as TGTGCCACCAGTGATTCGCGACGACAGGGTGGGAACACCATATATTTT. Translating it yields CATSDSRRQGGNTIYF.